This T cell receptor (beta chain) was captured in a study of T cell changes during pregnancy in multiple sclerosis. This clone was counted a single time. This CDR3 contains 14 residues. Trimming removed 6 bases from V and 1 base from J, with 9 bases in between. Germline V lookup: CDR1 SNHLY, CDR2 FYNNEI. TCRdb keeps only in-frame clones here, not all; method: immunoSEQ multiplex PCR. The sample shows 75,000 to 95,000 clones, under 95% of them seen only once. This chain connects TRBV2 to TRBJ2-2, with D tentatively TRBD1 (5 bases). Sample: peripheral blood, taken in the first trimester of pregnancy. This receptor was identified in a female donor in good health, enrolled as a control in a pregnancy study. CDR3 nucleotide sequence: TGTGCCAGCAGGGCAGACAGGAACACCGGGGAGCTGTTTTTT. Protein: CASRADRNTGELFF.